This entry lists 15 T cell receptor beta chains sequenced from one sample in a study of beta chain features in type 1 diabetes listed by TCRdb under 2018. The receptor library was made with the immunoSEQ multiplex PCR assay. The High Capacity cDNA Reverse Transcription Kit was used to reverse transcribe all of the isolated RNA, meaning that expressed TCRB transcripts were what got sequenced. TCRdb took over this immuneACCESS table, retaining in-frame rearrangements with V and J assigned. Such tables are incomplete; in checked studies, under half of the missing clones stem from an unresolved V gene, and the remainder is unexplained. The sample table shows some 360,000 clones, and about 20% are seen once. 0.035% to 0.05% of the sample is held by the ten biggest clonotypes. The sequencing input was naive CD4+ T cells from blood. The intended sense of this specimen's cell subset or site label: true naive CD4+ T cells. These receptors originate from a woman younger than 30 in good health.

V and J are TRBV5-6 and TRBJ2-5; TRBD2 is a possible D gene (5 bases). This CDR3 spans 16 amino acids. Germline V gene data show CDR1 as SGHDT and CDR2 as YYEEEE. V lost 4 bases, J lost 2 bases, and 18 bases lay in between. The CDR3 is CASSLGPEGWQETQYF. Here the CDR3 DNA reads TGTGCCAGCAGCCTGGGCCCCGAGGGTTGGCAAGAGACCCAGTACTTC. The full variable domain, with the rest looked up from reference TRBV5-6 and TRBJ2-5, is DAGVTQSPTHLIKTRGQQVTLRCSPKSGHDTVSWYQQALGQGPQFIFQYYEEEERQRGNFPDRFSGHQFPNYSSELNVNALLLGDSALYLCASSLGPEGWQETQYFGPGTRLLVL.

The V gene is TRBV5-1, the J gene TRBJ2-4, with 10 bases matching TRBD2. This CDR3 region has 15 residues. Per germline, CDR1 SGHRS and CDR2 YFSETQ. V trimming: 4 bases; J trimming: 3 bases; junction bases outside the gene matches: 4. CDR3 in DNA: TGCGCCAGCAGCACCAGACTAGCGGGCAAAAACATTCAGTACTTC. Its protein product is CASSTRLAGKNIQYF.

This clone was detected only a few times. The CDR3 loop reads CSVARGGGLSYEQYF. CDR3 in DNA: TGCAGCGTGGCCCGAGGCGGGGGGCTGTCCTACGAGCAGTACTTC. This chain uses TRBV29-1 with TRBJ2-7; 8 nucleotides match TRBD2. This CDR3 comprises 15 residues. Per germline, CDR1 SQVTM and CDR2 ANQGSEA. The V and J ends lost 6 bases and 1 base, in that order; junction bases with no gene match: 11.

There are a few counts of this clone. The chain links TRBV7-2 to TRBJ2-3; no clear D. Germline assignment: CDR1 SGHTA and CDR2 FQGNSA. The CDR3 runs to 14 residues. Trimming took 1 base from V and 0 from J, leaving 5 bases between them. In DNA form, the CDR3 reads TGTGCCAGCAGCTTAGAACAGAGCACAGATACGCAGTATTTT. Translating gives CASSLEQSTDTQYF.

The chain's CDR3 is CASRRQGASTDTQYF. In DNA form, the CDR3 reads TGTGCCAGCAGGAGACAGGGGGCGAGCACAGATACGCAGTATTTT. This chain joins TRBV2 and TRBJ2-3; 10 bases map to TRBD1. Germline CDR1 and CDR2: SNHLY and FYNNEI. The ends lost 6 bases at V and 0 bases at J; junction bases unmatched: 3. This CDR3 has 15 residues. The full variable domain, completed using reference TRBV2 and TRBJ2-3, is EPEVTQTPSHQVTQMGQEVILRCVPISNHLYFYWYRQILGQKVEFLVSFYNNEISEKSEIFDDQFSVERPDGSNFTLKIRSTKLEDSAMYFCASRRQGASTDTQYFGPGTRLTVL.

The chain is built from TRBV19 and TRBJ2-7, with 12 bases lining up with TRBD2. Germline V CDR1 and CDR2: LNHDA, SQIVND (reference sequence). The CDR3 loop spans 16 amino acids. V trimming: 1 base; J trimming: 5 bases; junction bases outside the gene matches: 6. CDR3 loop: CASSIGGTSGLNEQYF. CDR3 DNA: TGTGCCAGTAGTATAGGAGGGACTAGCGGGCTCAACGAGCAGTACTTC. Full variable domain (remainder filled in from reference TRBV19 and TRBJ2-7): DGGITQSPKYLFRKEGQNVTLSCEQNLNHDAMYWYRQDPGQGLRLIYYSQIVNDFQKGDIAEGYSVSREKKESFPLTVTSAQKNPTAFYLCASSIGGTSGLNEQYFGPGTRLTVT.

The rearrangement links TRBV25-1 to TRBJ1-2; TRBD1 agrees at 9 bases. Looked up from germline, CDR1 is MGHDK and CDR2 is SYGVNS. The CDR3 sequence is 15 residues long. The V and J ends lost 2 bases and 4 bases, in that order; junction bases with no gene match: 5. The CDR3 loop is CASSEDNRGLYGYTF. In nucleotides, the CDR3 is TGTGCCAGCAGTGAAGATAACAGGGGGCTCTATGGCTACACCTTC.

This clone was detected a few times. The chain uses TRBV18 and TRBJ2-3; 8 nucleotides match TRBD1. This CDR3 is built from 16 residues. The V gene end was trimmed by 2 bases and the J gene end by 0 bases; junction bases not matched to a gene: 4. Germline CDR1 and CDR2: KGHSH and LQKENI. The DNA of the CDR3 is TGTGCCAGCTCACCAAGGCGGACAGGGAGCACAGATACGCAGTATTTT. Translated: CASSPRRTGSTDTQYF.

This chain connects TRBV7-9 to TRBJ1-4; perhaps TRBD1 as D (5 bases). V lost 1 base, J lost 12 bases, and 18 bases lay in between. Per germline, CDR1 SEHNR and CDR2 FQNEAQ (reference sequence). The CDR3 runs to 15 residues. CDR3 sequence (DNA): TGTGCCAGCAGCTTAGTGCGGGGGTCAAGAAAAGAACTGTTTTTT. The encoded protein is CASSLVRGSRKELFF.

J is TRBJ2-2 and V is TRBV5-1; 9 nucleotides match TRBD2. Germline values: CDR1 SGHRS, CDR2 YFSETQ. J was trimmed by 1 base and V by 4 bases; bases with no gene match: 5. CDR3 length equals 16 residues. In DNA form, the CDR3 reads TGCGCCAGCAGCCCGGGACTAGCACTGAACACCGGGGAGCTGTTTTTT. It codes for CASSPGLALNTGELFF.

This clone has only a few counts. The gene calls are TRBV7-9 and TRBJ2-1; D might be TRBD2 (5 bases). Germline V gives CDR1 SEHNR, CDR2 FQNEAQ (reference sequence). V shed 0 bases and J shed 7 bases, with 7 bases lying between them. This CDR3 region has 13 residues. The CDR3 reads CASSLARRNEQFF. The CDR3 DNA is TGTGCCAGCAGCTTAGCTCGGAGGAATGAGCAGTTCTTC.

This chain joins TRBV5-4 and TRBJ2-3; 11 bases line up with TRBD2. CDR3 length: 15 residues. After removal of 5 bases from V and 1 base from J, the junction contained 3 bases not matched to a gene. The germline V gene encodes CDR1 SGHNT and CDR2 YYREEE (reference sequence). CDR3 loop: CASSLAGGRTDTQYF. The CDR3 DNA follows: TGTGCCAGCAGTCTAGCGGGGGGCCGCACAGATACGCAGTATTTT.

This clone was observed once. The chain employs TRBV5-6 and TRBJ1-4; D is perhaps TRBD1 (6 bases). Trimming left V 5 bases short and J 3 bases short, with 14 bases between. CDR3 length: 15 amino acids. CDR1 is SGHDT, CDR2 YYEEEE, per germline. Written as DNA, the CDR3 is TGTGCCAGCAGATTTACAGGGCAGCCTAATGAAAAACTGTTTTTT. Translated, it gives CASRFTGQPNEKLFF.

V and J are TRBV6-1 and TRBJ2-3, with a possible D match to TRBD2 (5 bases). Trimming took off 4 bases at V and 5 bases at J, with 16 bases between the two ends. This CDR3 has 15 amino acids. CDR1 MNHNS and CDR2 SASEGT come from the germline V gene. The DNA of the CDR3 is TGTGCCAGCAGTGGCGGCGGGCCACCCAAAGATACGCAGTATTTT. The encoded protein is CASSGGGPPKDTQYF.

This clone was seen a handful of times. This chain uses TRBV4-3 with TRBJ1-6; TRBD1 might be the D (5 bases). Germline-derived CDR1 and CDR2 are LGHNA and YSLEER. The germline V and J ends were trimmed by 0 bases and 7 bases, with 10 bases remaining between them. CDR3 length equals 15 residues. As DNA, the CDR3 is TGCGCCAGCAGCCAAGAACGGGGGATCAATTCACCCCTCCACTTT. Translating it yields CASSQERGINSPLHF.